The rows below give T cell receptor beta chains drawn from one sample of a study of CD8+ T cells in alopecia areata. The data were produced by immunoSEQ multiplex PCR, yet TCRdb's version contains in-frame clones alone and is incomplete. Altogether under 300,000 clones are present, around three fifths being singletons, with the ten largest covering about 0.93%. The sequencing used CD4+ T cells sorted from blood, collected at week 52, from a patient treated with tofacitinib. The receptor source for this set is a human donor with alopecia areata. The CDR3 runs from the conserved cysteine through the conserved F or W. D genes are given only for firm matches. Some rows have no size entry. The others give once, few or many, or a class for an expanded clone.

d_call | j_call | cdr3_length | v_call | clone_size | cdr3_aa | cdr3_nt
TRBD1 | TRBJ1-1 | 14 | TRBV9 | - | CASSPGQGVAEAFF | TGTGCCAGCAGCCCAGGACAGGGGGTGGCTGAAGCTTTCTTT
- | TRBJ2-5 | 13 | TRBV7-3 | - | CASSLGQGETQYF | TGTGCCAGCAGCTTAGGACAAGGGGAGACCCAGTACTTC
- | TRBJ1-1 | 11 | TRBV30 | - | CAQSGNTEAFF | TGTGCCCAAAGCGGGAACACTGAAGCTTTCTTT
- | TRBJ2-1 | 16 | TRBV6-1 | - | CASSEHPGLGYNEQFF | TGTGCCAGCAGTGAGCACCCGGGTTTAGGTTACAATGAGCAGTTCTTC
- | TRBJ2-7 | 11 | TRBV2 | - | CASSEGYEQYF | TGTGCCAGCAGTGAGGGTTACGAGCAGTACTTC
TRBD1 | TRBJ1-2 | 16 | TRBV5-4 | few | CASSLEQGARNYGYTF | TGTGCCAGCAGCTTGGAGCAGGGGGCCCGTAACTATGGCTACACCTTC
- | TRBJ2-1 | 14 | TRBV29-1 | once | CSAGRQAAYNEQFF | TGCAGCGCAGGAAGACAGGCCGCCTACAATGAGCAGTTCTTC
- | TRBJ1-2 | 13 | TRBV27 | - | CASSSPAVGGYTF | TGTGCCAGCAGTTCCCCCGCCGTCGGGGGCTACACCTTC
- | TRBJ2-1 | 13 | TRBV12-5 | - | CASGLMGGGEQFF | TGTGCTAGTGGTTTGATGGGGGGCGGTGAGCAGTTCTTC
- | TRBJ2-2 | 14 | TRBV10-3 | - | CAISESGEVGELFF | TGTGCCATCAGTGAGTCGGGGGAGGTCGGGGAGCTGTTTTTT
- | TRBJ2-3 | 15 | TRBV5-6 | - | CASSLEMGGTDTQYF | TGTGCCAGCAGCTTGGAAATGGGGGGCACAGATACGCAGTATTTT
- | TRBJ1-4 | 14 | TRBV5-1 | few | CASSLEGANEKLFF | TGCGCCAGCAGCTTGGAAGGGGCTAATGAAAAACTGTTTTTT
TRBD1 | TRBJ1-1 | 15 | TRBV5-1 | once | CASSPGQGGNTEAFF | TGCGCCAGCAGCCCTGGACAGGGGGGGAACACTGAAGCTTTCTTT
TRBD1 | TRBJ2-7 | 16 | TRBV2 | - | CASRRTGAPNTYEQYF | TGTGCCAGCAGGAGGACAGGGGCACCTAATACCTACGAGCAGTACTTC
- | TRBJ1-4 | 12 | TRBV30 | - | CAWSLRGEKLFF | TGTGCCTGGAGTTTGAGGGGGGAAAAACTGTTTTTT
- | TRBJ2-3 | 14 | TRBV5-1 | - | CASSLEFGTDTQYF | TGCGCCAGCAGCTTGGAGTTTGGGACAGATACGCAGTATTTT
TRBD1 | TRBJ2-5 | 15 | TRBV7-9 | - | CASSLGDRGRETQYF | TGTGCCAGCAGCTTAGGGGACAGGGGGCGAGAGACCCAGTACTTC
TRBD1 | TRBJ2-1 | 13 | TRBV29-1 | - | CSAERQGAGEQFF | TGCAGCGCCGAACGACAGGGGGCAGGTGAGCAGTTCTTC
- | TRBJ1-3 | 13 | TRBV27 | - | CASSLSRGNTIYF | TGTGCCAGCAGTTTATCCCGTGGAAACACCATATATTTT
TRBD1 | TRBJ2-7 | 13 | TRBV10-3 | few | CAIRLGQGAGQYF | TGTGCCATCAGACTGGGACAGGGGGCAGGGCAGTACTTC
- | TRBJ1-4 | 13 | TRBV7-9 | few | CASSLPGNEKLFF | TGTGCCAGCAGCTTGCCAGGGAATGAAAAACTGTTTTTT
- | TRBJ1-1 | 16 | TRBV4-2 | - | CASSQDPHDGWTEAFF | TGTGCCAGCAGCCAAGATCCGCATGACGGGTGGACTGAAGCTTTCTTT
TRBD1 | TRBJ1-2 | 13 | TRBV10-3 | - | CAISETGEDGYTF | TGTGCCATCAGTGAGACAGGGGAGGATGGCTACACCTTC
- | TRBJ2-3 | 11 | TRBV6-5 | few | CASTGVNGQYF | TGTGCCAGCACGGGGGTAAACGGGCAGTATTTT
- | TRBJ2-4 | 13 | TRBV29-1 | - | CSVSLEAKNIQYF | TGCAGCGTGTCGCTTGAAGCCAAAAACATTCAGTACTTC
- | TRBJ1-1 | 13 | TRBV30 | - | CAWSVRSDTEAFF | TGTGCCTGGAGTGTACGATCGGACACTGAAGCTTTCTTT
- | TRBJ2-3 | 13 | TRBV27 | - | CASSPPGADTQYF | TGTGCCAGCAGCCCTCCGGGGGCAGATACGCAGTATTTT
TRBD2 | TRBJ2-3 | 14 | TRBV30 | - | CAWSVAGLTDTQYF | TGTGCCTGGAGTGTAGCGGGACTCACAGATACGCAGTATTTT
- | TRBJ2-7 | 14 | TRBV30 | - | CAWSVRQVGGEQYF | TGTGCCTGGAGTGTACGTCAGGTGGGTGGCGAGCAGTACTTC
TRBD1 | TRBJ1-2 | 15 | TRBV29-1 | - | CSASGTGHINNGYTF | TGCAGCGCCTCCGGGACAGGGCATATCAATAATGGCTACACCTTC
- | TRBJ1-4 | 13 | TRBV11-2 | few | CASSLTINEKLFF | TGTGCCAGCAGCTTGACCATTAATGAAAAACTGTTTTTT
- | TRBJ2-3 | 14 | TRBV7-3 | - | CASSLLGPTDTQYF | TGTGCCAGCAGCTTATTGGGACCCACAGATACGCAGTATTTT
- | TRBJ2-3 | 12 | TRBV6-1 | - | CASSEIMDTQYF | TGTGCCAGCAGCGAAATAATGGATACGCAGTATTTT
TRBD2 | TRBJ2-7 | 18 | TRBV9 | once | CASSVGLAGPGIAYEQYF | TGTGCCAGCAGCGTCGGACTAGCGGGGCCCGGAATTGCCTACGAGCAGTACTTC
TRBD1 | TRBJ2-5 | 16 | TRBV6-6 | few | CASSIPRTGGGETQYF | TGTGCCAGCAGTATACCGAGGACAGGGGGGGGAGAGACCCAGTACTTC
- | TRBJ1-3 | 16 | TRBV18 | few | CASSPTGQSSGNTIYF | TGTGCCAGCTCACCTACAGGACAGAGCTCTGGAAACACCATATATTTT
- | TRBJ1-5 | 14 | TRBV4-1 | - | CASSQEPRTGAQHF | TGCGCCAGCAGCCAAGAACCCCGGACGGGGGCCCAGCATTTT
- | TRBJ2-2 | 16 | TRBV5-1 | - | CASSPLRGANTGELFF | TGCGCCAGCAGCCCTCTGCGGGGCGCGAACACCGGGGAGCTGTTTTTT
- | TRBJ1-1 | 11 | TRBV7-9 | - | CASSLLTEAFF | TGTGCCAGCAGCTTATTGACTGAAGCTTTCTTT
- | TRBJ1-1 | 12 | TRBV29-1 | - | CSAVGVNTEAFF | TGCAGCGCCGTCGGAGTGAACACTGAAGCTTTCTTT
- | TRBJ2-4 | 12 | TRBV19 | few | CASSIGHYIQYF | TGTGCCAGTAGTATTGGCCACTACATTCAGTACTTC
- | TRBJ1-2 | 13 | TRBV29-1 | few | CSVDRRGHYGYTF | TGCAGCGTTGATAGACGGGGGCACTATGGCTACACCTTC
- | TRBJ1-2 | 9 | TRBV29-1 | few | CSVVPGYTF | TGCAGCGTTGTTCCTGGCTACACCTTC
- | TRBJ2-5 | 14 | TRBV25-1 | - | CASSRQGGIETQYF | TGTGCCAGCAGTCGGCAGGGGGGGATCGAGACCCAGTACTTC
- | TRBJ1-6 | 15 | TRBV6-5 | - | CASSLGPVLHSPLHF | TGTGCCAGCTCACTAGGGCCGGTCCTACATTCACCCCTCCACTTT
- | TRBJ1-6 | 14 | TRBV30 | - | CAWSGQAVNSPLHF | TGTGCCTGGAGTGGTCAGGCCGTAAATTCACCCCTCCACTTT
- | TRBJ2-2 | 14 | TRBV30 | - | CAWSEGSNTGELFF | TGTGCCTGGAGTGAGGGCTCGAACACCGGGGAGCTGTTTTTT